This TCR beta chain was found in a study of breast tumors, draining lymph nodes, adjacent tissues. General study findings and limits: Data fit most tumor T cells coming from lymph node, expanding in tumor.

TCRdb reprocessed the multiplex PCR reads via MiXCR and lists one record per CDR3 protein. The table has 70,000 to 85,000 distinct CDR3 sequences, roughly a fifth seen once. Axillary draining lymph nodes of breast cancer patients supplied the node samples. Worth noting for this clonotype: Antigen specificity is unknown.

Per germline, CDR1 GTSNPN and CDR2 SVGIG (reference sequence). V was trimmed by 2 bases and J by 8 bases, leaving 18 bases between them. The CDR3 is made up of 15 amino acids. This chain links TRBV30 with TRBJ1-4, with a weak D call TRBD1 (5 bases). The sequencing input was axillary lymph node tissue. This receptor was identified in a female donor with breast cancer. Some clones in this sample may be carry-over from other donors' samples. The CDR3 nucleotides read TGTGCCTGGAGTCCAGTGGGATCAGGGCAGGAAAAACTGTTTTTT. This gives the protein CAWSPVGSGQEKLFF. The full variable domain, completed using reference TRBV30 and TRBJ1-4, is SQTIHQWPATLVQPVGSPLSLECTVEGTSNPNLYWYRQAAGRGLQLLFYSVGIGQISSEVPQNLSASRPQDRQFILSSKKLLLSDSGFYLCAWSPVGSGQEKLFFGSGTQLSVL.